A selection of T cell receptor beta chains follows, all from one sample in a study of CD8+ T cells in alopecia areata. Sequencing used immunoSEQ multiplex PCR; TCRdb keeps in-frame clones, though not all of them. The table lists under 250,000 clones, 57% of them singletons, with 0.45% in the top ten. Source: CD4+ T cells sorted from blood, taken at week 0. The receptors were sampled from a human donor with alopecia areata. The CDR3 runs from the conserved cysteine through the conserved F or W. The D gene is left open where the match is weak. Rows give clone size only sometimes, using once, few, many, or a class for an expanded clone.

- TRBV5-1 TRBD1 CASSSLGTAIYNEQFF
many TRBV7-2 TRBD2 CASSPTSGRSTGELFF
- TRBV5-6 - CASSRQPQHF
- TRBV4-2 TRBD2 CASSQAGSASGDYEQYF
- TRBV18 - CASSPSVPPDSPLHF
- TRBV15 TRBD1 CATSRSGTGAYEQYF
few TRBV29-1 - CSVGWLPNEKLFF
- TRBV6-6 TRBD1 CASSYSRQGASSEQFF
- TRBV30 - CAWSVRGAANYGYTF
- TRBV29-1 TRBD1 CSVVTGADEKLFF
few TRBV6-1 - CASLRIPGDTQYF
- TRBV10-3 - CAISVQGLEAFF
- TRBV5-4 - CAIGGRVGNEQFF
- TRBV5-1 - CASSFDAHEQYF
- TRBV5-4 - CASSLGGGRSQYF
- TRBV4-1 - CASSSGPAGVYEQYF
few TRBV4-1 TRBD1 CASSRGRGQGRDEQFF